Following are 11 T cell receptor beta chains from one sample sequenced in a study of T-cell memory formation after mild COVID-19. TCRdb reanalysed the 5' RACE reads using MiXCR and keeps one entry per CDR3 protein. The data hold 85,000 to 130,000 distinct CDR3 sequences, with more than 9.5% observed a single time. Material for sequencing was PBMCs or a T cell subset sorted from them (not recorded which). All receptors derive from a man younger than 35 who had mild COVID-19 (a few samples of this study predate the infection). Cell type and time point are not known.

Only a few counts were recorded for this clonotype. The chain combines TRBV6-2 or TRBV6-3 with TRBJ2-3, with D unresolved. Per germline, CDR1 MNHEY and CDR2 SVGEGT. The CDR3 loop spans 10 amino acids. The V end was cut by 10 bases, the J end by 4 bases, with 6 bases between. The CDR3 loop reads CATWADTQYF. As DNA, the CDR3 is TGTGCCACCTGGGCAGATACGCAGTATTTT.

A few counts support this clonotype. The chain recombines TRBV4-3 with TRBJ1-6; D is ambiguous. Trimming stripped 4 bases from V and 13 bases from J, with 23 bases between. CDR1 and CDR2 (germline): LGHNA, YSLEER. There are 16 residues in the CDR3. CDR3 sequence reads: CASSPEFGSGFVPLHF. The CDR3 nucleotides are TGCGCCAGCAGCCCAGAGTTTGGGTCGGGCTTTGTTCCCCTCCACTTT.

The chain combines TRBV7-9 with TRBJ2-1; a weak D match, TRBD1 (6 bases). This CDR3 has 14 amino acids. Between the trimmed V and J ends, which lost 5 bases and 9 bases, there was a span of 17 bases. Germline CDR1 reads SEHNR; CDR2 reads FQNEAQ (reference sequence). The CDR3 DNA is TGTGCCAGCAGCCGCGTTGGGCAGGACAGTGAGCAGTTCTTC. It specifies CASSRVGQDSEQFF.

In DNA, the CDR3 is TGCGCCAGCAGCCAAGATGAGCGGGGGCAGAGCTACGAGCAGTACTTC. Translated, it gives CASSQDERGQSYEQYF. The V gene is TRBV4-1, the J gene TRBJ2-7; 8 bases are a match to TRBD2. The CDR3 sequence is 16 residues long. CDR1 MGHRA and CDR2 YSYEKL come from the germline V gene. V shed 0 bases and J 3 bases; nucleotides not matched to a gene: 7.

The table lists this clonotype with a few counts. J is TRBJ2-1 and V is TRBV11-2; D not certain. Germline assignment: CDR1 SGHAT and CDR2 FQNNGV. The CDR3 is made up of 12 amino acids. Trimming cost V 3 bases and J 7 bases, with 7 bases left between them. For the CDR3, the DNA is TGTGCCAGCAGCTTCTACAGTAATGAGCAGTTCTTC. Translated, it gives CASSFYSNEQFF.

This clonotype was seen many times. The gene calls are TRBV5-1 and TRBJ2-1; 8 bases match TRBD1. The germline V gene has CDR1 SGHRS and CDR2 YFSETQ. V was clipped by 5 bases and J by 10 bases; unmatched bases: 14. The CDR3 extends over 15 amino acids. The CDR3 DNA follows: TGCGCCAGCAGGACTCCGGGACAGGTGGTCGCGGAGCAGTTCTTC. This translates into CASRTPGQVVAEQFF.

The chain joins TRBV12-3 or TRBV12-4 to TRBJ2-5; D is possibly TRBD2 (6 bases). The CDR3 has 13 residues. Trimming cost V 6 bases and J 4 bases, with 12 bases left between them. DNA of the CDR3: TGTGCCAGCAGCCCGGGGGATGGAGAGACCCAGTACTTC. Encoded protein: CASSPGDGETQYF.

This clonotype was observed a handful of times. The chain carries TRBV6-1 and TRBJ2-1; 9 nucleotides align to TRBD1. The CDR3 is 15 amino acids. Germline V gene sequence: CDR1 MNHNS, CDR2 SASEGT. With V trimmed by 8 bases and J by 7 bases, 12 bases remained unmatched. The CDR3 DNA sequence: TGTGCCAGCGGGACCGGGACAGGGTTTGGGAATGAGCAGTTCTTC. This codes for CASGTGTGFGNEQFF.

This chain joins TRBV6-1 and TRBJ1-1; D remains unclear. This CDR3 has 14 amino acids. Germline CDR1 is MNHNS and CDR2 is SASEGT. V gave up 6 bases and J gave up 4 bases, with 15 bases separating them. CDR3 in DNA: TGTGCCAGCAGCCCCGGGCCCCCGGGCACTGAAGCTTTCTTT. Translation gives CASSPGPPGTEAFF.

This clonotype has only a few counts. V and J are TRBV27 and TRBJ1-1; D uncertain. Deletions cut 5 bases from V and 2 bases from J, with 12 bases between. Germline CDR1 is MNHEY and CDR2 is SMNVEV (reference sequence). The CDR3 is 14 residues long. This CDR3 is CASSHKDDNTEAFF. CDR3 DNA sequence: TGTGCCAGCAGTCACAAGGACGACAACACTGAAGCTTTCTTT.

The chain recombines TRBV6-5 with TRBJ2-7, with 8 bases fitting TRBD1. Germline V gene lookup returns CDR1 MNHEY and CDR2 SVGAGI. The CDR3 is 16 amino acids. With 0 bases clipped from V and 1 base from J, the junction kept 5 bases outside the gene matches. The CDR3 DNA sequence: TGTGCCAGCAGTTACTCGATCGGGGACAGGTCCTACGAGCAGTACTTC. This sequence encodes CASSYSIGDRSYEQYF.